Listed here is a single T cell receptor (beta chain). Time point denoted: pre-treatment baseline. These data are taken from a study of blood T cell dynamics during melanoma immunotherapy. Here immunoSEQ multiplex PCR was the method, and the copy in TCRdb shows in-frame clones only, minus some. The sample shows 10,000 or so clones, about 91% of them seen only once. This CDR3 has 13 amino acids. Per the germline V gene, CDR1 is SGHTA and CDR2 is FQGTGA. With V trimmed by 5 bases and J by 5 bases, 3 bases remained unmatched. This material consisted of blood, taken from a patient treated with checkpoint blockade. This TCR was sampled from a human donor with melanoma. V gene TRBV7-3 combines with J gene TRBJ2-5; 9 positions agree with TRBD1. CDR3 residues: CASSQGTGETQYF. The CDR3 DNA reads TGTGCCAGCAGCCAAGGGACAGGGGAGACCCAGTACTTC.